A single T cell receptor (beta chain) is shown here with its context. Its antigen is not known. The PCR made use of 60 Vbeta and 13 Jbeta primers. Assay used: immunoSEQ multiplex PCR; TCRdb lists only in-frame clones, some missing. The sample carries tens of thousands of clones, around 74% recorded once. Germline CDR1 is LNHDA and CDR2 is SQIVND (reference sequence). The CDR3 is made up of 14 amino acids. The ends lost 2 bases at V and 8 bases at J; junction bases unmatched: 3. The data are from a study of cytomegalovirus exposure and HLA in healthy donors. General study results and limits: A later analysis showed that HLA-associated TCR beta chains had undergone more clonal expansion than equally common others.

The sequencing input was PBMCs. The sequence derives from a woman aged 50 to 65 in good health and CMV-seropositive. This chain connects TRBV19 to TRBJ2-1; the match to TRBD2 covers 10 bases. CDR3 amino acids: CASSILAGVDEQFF. The CDR3 DNA is TGTGCCAGTAGTATACTAGCGGGAGTAGATGAGCAGTTCTTC.